These 12 T cell receptor beta chains were all obtained from the same sample, sequenced in a study of OX40 agonist ivuxolimab in advanced cancers. Library generation was performed with the immunoSEQ multiplex PCR assay. TCRdb stores this immuneACCESS table with in-frame sequences only. Part of the clones is absent; in the studies checked, under half of the shortfall reflects unresolved V genes, and no reason is known for the rest. This sample gives some 81,000 clones in total; 87% of them show up just once. The ten largest account for 6.2% of the sample. The material sequenced was CD4+ or CD8+ T cells sorted from blood, taken in a trial of the OX40 agonist ivuxolimab. All receptors come from an adult with an advanced solid tumor such as melanoma, head and neck, liver or kidney cancer.

The J gene is TRBJ1-2, the V gene TRBV19; perhaps TRBD1 as D (6 bases). The CDR3 has 11 amino acids. V gave up 4 bases and J gave up 7 bases, with 7 bases separating them. The germline CDR1 and CDR2 sequences are LNHDA and SQIVND (reference sequence). DNA of the CDR3: TGTGCCAGTAGTACGGGGGCTGGCTACACCTTC. Translated, it gives CASSTGAGYTF.

The chain links TRBV19 to TRBJ2-1; unclear D gene. The CDR3 has 16 amino acids. CDR1 is LNHDA, CDR2 SQIVND, per germline (reference sequence). The V end lost 5 bases, the J end lost 7 bases, and 21 bases lay between the germline ends. The CDR3 spells CASSVLTALGINEQFF. For the CDR3, the DNA is TGTGCCAGTAGTGTACTCACAGCCTTGGGGATAAATGAGCAGTTCTTC.

The V call is TRBV10-1, the J call TRBJ1-4, with D uncertain. Per the germline V gene, CDR1 is WNHNN and CDR2 is SYGVQD (reference sequence). The length of the CDR3 is 13 residues. Trimming removed 3 bases from V and 4 bases from J, with 6 bases in between. The CDR3 sequence: CASSESLNEKLFF. The DNA for the CDR3 is TGCGCCAGCAGTGAATCGCTTAATGAAAAACTGTTTTTT.

The chain has TRBV25-1 and TRBJ2-1; D is unresolved. Germline CDR1 MGHDK, CDR2 SYGVNS. The CDR3 spans 14 residues. The V end lost 10 bases, the J end lost 2 bases, and 15 bases lay between the germline ends. CDR3 DNA: TGTGCCACCTCCAGAGGAGCCACCTACAATGAGCAGTTCTTC. Protein: CATSRGATYNEQFF.

V is TRBV27 and J is TRBJ2-3; D not certain. There are 14 residues in the CDR3. V dropped 6 bases and J dropped 2 bases, with 12 bases sitting between them. CDR1 and CDR2 (germline): MNHEY, SMNVEV (reference sequence). The CDR3 reads CASRALASTDTQYF. For the CDR3, the DNA is TGTGCCAGCAGGGCGTTGGCTTCCACAGATACGCAGTATTTT.

This clone was counted a single time. V is TRBV12-5 and J is TRBJ1-4; 10 nucleotides agree with TRBD1. This CDR3 contains 15 residues. Germline V gene sequence: CDR1 LGHNT, CDR2 FRNRAP. J lost 5 bases, V lost 1 base, and 1 base had no gene match. The CDR3 DNA is TGTGCTAGTGGTTTGGGACAGGGGGCGAATGAAAAACTGTTTTTT. Encoded protein: CASGLGQGANEKLFF.

J is TRBJ2-1 and V is TRBV5-4; no reliable D call. Germline-derived CDR1 and CDR2 are SGHNT and YYREEE (reference sequence). Trimming removed 3 bases from V and 5 bases from J, with 9 bases in between. CDR3 length equals 13 residues. DNA for the CDR3: TGTGCCAGCAGCTCTCCGATCGACAATGAGCAGTTCTTC. Its protein is CASSSPIDNEQFF.

CDR3 in DNA: TGTGCCAGCAGCCCTTTCCGACAGGGGTCTTTCTATGGCTACACCTTC. Translation gives CASSPFRQGSFYGYTF. J is TRBJ1-2 and V is TRBV7-2, with 8 bases that match TRBD1. The CDR3 is 16 amino acids. Germline V gene sequence: CDR1 SGHTA, CDR2 FQGNSA. The V gene end was trimmed by 5 bases and the J gene end by 4 bases; junction bases not matched to a gene: 12. Full variable domain (rest looked up from reference TRBV7-2 and TRBJ1-2): GAGVSQSPSNKVTEKGKDVELRCDPISGHTALYWYRQSLGQGLEFLIYFQGNSAPDKSGLPSDRFSAERTGGSVSTLTIQRTQQEDSAVYLCASSPFRQGSFYGYTFGSGTRLTVV.

The rearrangement uses TRBV6-1 and TRBJ1-5; D may be TRBD1 (6 bases). The CDR3 loop spans 13 amino acids. V lost 8 bases to trimming and J lost 4 bases, with 12 bases between them. Germline V lookup: CDR1 MNHNS, CDR2 SASEGT. The CDR3 here is CASLEQGNQPQHF. DNA for the CDR3: TGTGCCAGCCTTGAACAGGGTAATCAGCCCCAGCATTTT.

This clone is a singleton in its sample. V and J are TRBV5-1 and TRBJ1-3; 9 bases line up with TRBD1. This CDR3 comprises 15 residues. Trimming cost V 0 bases and J 4 bases; bases outside gene matches: 2. Germline CDR1 SGHRS, CDR2 YFSETQ. The CDR3 nucleotides are TGCGCCAGCAGCTTGGAGACAGGGGGAGGAAACACCATATATTTT. This sequence encodes CASSLETGGGNTIYF.

V usage is TRBV11-3 and J usage is TRBJ2-1; D call uncertain. The CDR3 consists of 15 residues. Germline assignment: CDR1 SGHNT and CDR2 YENEEA. V lost 5 bases and J lost 1, with 12 bases in between. The CDR3: CASSLIFGSYNEQFF. The CDR3 DNA sequence: TGTGCCAGCAGCCTGATTTTTGGTTCCTACAATGAGCAGTTCTTC.

The chain is built from TRBV7-2 and TRBJ1-2, with no clear D. Germline CDR1 is SGHTA and CDR2 is FQGNSA. The length of the CDR3 is 13 residues. The V end was cut by 4 bases, the J end by 4 bases, with 10 bases between. This chain's CDR3 is CASSSKVPYGYTF. The CDR3 DNA sequence: TGTGCCAGCAGCTCCAAGGTTCCCTATGGCTACACCTTC.